This TCR beta chain is drawn from a study of CD8 T cells in Susac syndrome (dated by TCRdb to about 2019). With respect to the entire study: Among the Susac syndrome patients who were sequenced, clinically active disease was present in six and clinical remission was observed in fewer than 10. Clonality of the CD8+ T cell repertoire was compared between more than 9 healthy donors, roughly 14 Susac syndrome patients and under 16 multiple sclerosis patients. At blood withdrawal, Susac syndrome patients were either therapy-naive, taking corticosteroids (in some cases with IVIg as well), or taking IVIg alone. Repertoire sequencing was used to test whether CD8+ T cell activation and differentiation in Susac syndrome was antigen driven.

RNA was extracted with the RNeasy kit and about 0.5 to 1 ug was reverse transcribed using random hexamers. The immunoSEQ multiplex PCR assay, covering 54 Vbeta and 13 Jbeta segments, was used to amplify TCR beta CDR3 regions. Bias from PCR amplification was corrected by using a synthetic template baseline for primer optimization and for computational correction. In the paper's pipeline: Reads were annotated to V, D and J genes according to IMGT and were analyzed with immunoSEQ Analyzer, with only productive sequences retained. To calculate clonality, Shannon entropy was normalized by log2 of the number of productive unique sequences and then subtracted from one. Public and private clones were assessed among the 100 most prevalent clones of each patient and control. Clones were defined as Susac-specific when absent from the healthy and MS cohorts, from approximately 1,100 published viral clones and from other ImmuneACCESS disease sequences. Clones were called with MiXCR by TCRdb after fastp trimmed the public reads at Q25, and only in-frame beta chains were retained. Every entry covers one CDR3 protein and lists the most common genes and DNA from its rows. These V and J calls originate from TCRdb's pipeline instead of the authors' own analysis. For this sample the table gives nearly 25,000 distinct CDR3 sequences, of which about 93% were detected only once. 0.55% to 0.7% of the sample comes from the top ten.

High-throughput TCR beta sequencing profiled peripheral blood CD8+ and CD4+ T cells from healthy donors, Susac syndrome patients and multiple sclerosis patients. The Susac syndrome patients fulfilled recently defined diagnostic criteria for definite or probable disease. Bulk CD8+ and CD4+ T cells were purified magnetically by negative isolation, whereas CD8+ TEMRA cells were enriched by FACS. Blood was collected in EDTA tubes and processed within 24 hours, with PBMCs isolated through density gradient centrifugation. PBMCs intended for TCR sequencing were cryopreserved in liquid nitrogen and were subsequently thawed in a 37 degrees C water bath. Purity of sorted or isolated CD4+, CD8+ and CD8+ TEMRA cells was at least 90%. The study at large found these results: Clonal expansion was seen in Susac syndrome CD8+ repertoires, peaking in CD8+ TEMRA cells and being greater in clinically active patients than in remitting ones. The TCR sequencing and HLA analysis was acknowledged to have included a relatively small number of individuals. Looking at Susac-specific public clones, the researchers identified approximately 15 in the total CD8+ repertoire and a few in the CD8+ TEMRA repertoire.

In regard to this clonotype: No cognate antigen has been identified for it. Per-nucleotide qualities are absent, and no much larger clonotype sits a single base away.

The germline V gene provides CDR1 SGHDT and CDR2 YYEEEE. The junction carries 19 bases between V and J, which are trimmed by 0 bases and 7 bases respectively. The CDR3 runs 16 residues from the cysteine to the phenylalanine. CDR3 DNA only is kept here, 48 bases in frame from base 1. The source of this sequence is a human donor with Susac syndrome. In this chain, TRBV5-6 is recombined with TRBJ2-5, and possibly TRBD2, on 5 matching bases. What was sequenced was CD8+ T cells from PBMCs. The sequenced DNA: TGTGCCAGCAGCTTGGCCTCGGCTGGACTTTTTGGGACCCAGTACTTC. It translates as CASSLASAGLFGTQYF. Supplemented by the reference TRBV5-6 and TRBJ2-5 proteins around the CDR3, the complete variable domain is DAGVTQSPTHLIKTRGQQVTLRCSPKSGHDTVSWYQQALGQGPQFIFQYYEEEERQRGNFPDRFSGHQFPNYSSELNVNALLLGDSALYLCASSLASAGLFGTQYFGPGTRLLVL.